This TCR beta chain was identified in a study of blood T cell repertoires in COVID-19 (dated by TCRdb to the early 2020s). Background on the whole study: Samples covering the acute and convalescent phases of COVID-19 were provided by collaborators in the United States, Italy and Spain. The prospective study material was composed of cDNA or gDNA derived from T cells, B-cell-depleted T cells, or PBMCs. The repertoires were made available in a free public database intended to serve as a resource for research on the immune response to SARS-CoV-2. The sample metadata nearly always contained a de-identified subject ID, COVID-19 status, age in years and sex. The dataset comprised deeply sampled blood TCRbeta repertoires from subjects exposed to, actively infected with, or recovered from COVID-19. The samples were drawn from two sources: the first 160 participants of the ongoing ImmuneRACE study, and fewer than 1,500 subjects contributed by 6 global collaborators. Where available, HLA class I and class II types were obtained from metadata supplied by the sample provider rather than from assay-based typing. Broad study findings and their caveats: Clinical and demographic metadata were provided uncurated, with the amount varying by source and participant.

Details on this clone: It lacks a known antigen. Base qualities are not at hand, and no much larger clone is one base apart.

Per the germline V gene (reference sequence), LNHDA is the CDR1 and SQIVND is the CDR2. Its CDR3 holds 11 amino acids, cysteine through phenylalanine. Of all the DNA, just the CDR3 is kept, 33 bases in frame from base 1. The trim is 6 bases for V and 6 bases for J, with a gap of 8 bases between the germline ends. Each collaborating institution followed its own protocols to collect whole blood in K2EDTA tubes. For TCRbeta analysis, collaborators shipped samples as frozen whole blood, isolated PBMCs, or DNA extracted from either of those sample types. TCRbeta CDR3 regions were amplified from genomic DNA by means of the immunoSEQ Assay, a bias-controlled multiplex PCR. Concerning the study's data processing: The number of nucleated cells in each sample was estimated by amplification of reference gene primers within the assay. To quantify the absolute abundance of each unique TCRbeta CDR3 rearrangement, sequence reads were collapsed and filtered. For each sample, productive Simpson clonality was calculated as the square root of Simpson's diversity index across productive rearrangements. Held by TCRdb, this immuneACCESS table contains in-frame sequences only and omits some clones. Under half of the omission traces to an unresolved V gene where checked; the cause of the rest is unknown. For V, J and clone size, that table is used; D and trimming come from the DNA. This sample lists about 250,000 clones; roughly 88% were detected once. Around 30% of the sample belongs to the ten largest clones.

This clonotype was obtained from a man aged 35 to 55 with acute or convalescent COVID-19. Recombination connected TRBV19 to TRBJ1-2; the D gene remains uncertain. The specimen sequenced was peripheral blood. The nucleotide sequence is given as TGTGCCAGTAGCGTCGGGGATGGCTACACCTTC. The translation is CASSVGDGYTF.